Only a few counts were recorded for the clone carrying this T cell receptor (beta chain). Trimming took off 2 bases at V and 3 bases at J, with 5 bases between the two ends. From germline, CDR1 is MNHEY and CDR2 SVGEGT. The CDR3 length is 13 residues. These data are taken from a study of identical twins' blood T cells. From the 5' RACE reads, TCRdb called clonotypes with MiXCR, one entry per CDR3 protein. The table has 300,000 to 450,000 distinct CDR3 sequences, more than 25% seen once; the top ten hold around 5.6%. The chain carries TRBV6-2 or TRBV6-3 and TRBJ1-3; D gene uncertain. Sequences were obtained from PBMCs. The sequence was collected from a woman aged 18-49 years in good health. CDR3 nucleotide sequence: TGTGCCAGCAGTTACAAGCGTGGAAACACCATATATTTT. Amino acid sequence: CASSYKRGNTIYF.